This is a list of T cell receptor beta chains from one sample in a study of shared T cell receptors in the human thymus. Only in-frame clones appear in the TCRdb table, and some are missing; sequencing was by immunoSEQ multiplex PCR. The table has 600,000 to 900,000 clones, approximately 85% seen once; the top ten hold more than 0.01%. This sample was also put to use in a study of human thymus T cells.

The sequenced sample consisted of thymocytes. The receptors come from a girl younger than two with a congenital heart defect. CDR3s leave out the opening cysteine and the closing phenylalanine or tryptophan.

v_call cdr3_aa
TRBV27 ASSPQEWSRDSPLH
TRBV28 ASSSLTSGSLYNEQF
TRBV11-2 ASSFTYRDTEAF
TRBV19 ASSIREGMNQPQH
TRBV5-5 ASSTGQGACEQY
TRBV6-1 ASSGHRGAPGYT
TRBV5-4 ASSKDHRDRDPYEQY
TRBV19 ASSRGRTGFYSNQPQH
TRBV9 ASSVLDSLREGYT
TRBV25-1 ASSATAGYGYT
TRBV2 ASSEGLEDGESSYEQY